Given below is one TCR beta chain in context. The antigen remains unidentified. These data come from a study of T cell responses to AZD1222 COVID-19 vaccine. TCRdb's table, derived via immunoSEQ multiplex PCR, lists solely in-frame clones and lacks some. The data hold some 150,000 clones, with approximately 85% observed a single time. General study points: Sampled repertoires all dated from after the peak T cell response. Nearly half of spike-specific TCRs reportedly target variant regions that are unmutated in the B.1.351 and B.1.1.7 variants.

The CDR3 loop spans 14 amino acids. Germline V gives CDR1 SGHVS, CDR2 FQNEAQ. V was shortened by 1 base and J by 7 bases, with 13 bases between the two germline ends. The receptor was derived from an adult who received the MenACWY meningococcal vaccine as a control. The V and J genes are TRBV7-8 and TRBJ1-2; no reliable D call. Sequenced material: peripheral blood, taken 28 days after the second dose of the MenACWY control vaccine. CDR3 DNA: TGTGCCAGCAGCTTAGTTACACGTCAGTCTGGCTACACCTTC. It yields the protein CASSLVTRQSGYTF.